The 31 T cell receptor beta chains below were found in one sample sequenced in a study of vaccination effects on CD4 cells after COVID-19 (dated by TCRdb to between 2020 and 2023). The library was made by the immunoSEQ multiplex PCR assay. TCRdb re-hosts the immuneACCESS table, in-frame sequences only. Its copies lack some clones; in the studies checked, an unresolved V gene accounts for under half of them, and the cause for the rest is not known. The sample table lists 55,000 to 75,000 clones, 70% to 80% of them with a count of one. Around 3% of the sample lies in the top ten. What these receptors recognize is not known. The ViraFEST assay stimulated PBMC with viral peptide pools and then used TCR sequencing to identify antigen-specific CD4+ T cell clonotypes by expansion. After 10 days of culture, CD4+ T cells were isolated with the EasySep CD4+ T cell isolation kit. Healthy vaccine recipients had no prior SARS-CoV-2 infection, confirmed by negative nucleocapsid antibodies before and after vaccination.

The material sequenced was CD4+ T cells from PBMCs cultured with HCoV-NL63 spike peptides, taken before COVID-19 vaccination. What the cell subset or site label conveys for this sample: HCoV-NL63 spike overlapping peptide pool stimulation. The receptor source for this set is a human donor who received a COVID-19 vaccine.

The gene calls are TRBV5-4 and TRBJ2-3, with TRBD2 matching over 11 bases. J was trimmed by 6 bases and V by 1 base; bases with no gene match: 7. This CDR3 is 16 amino acids long. Germline V CDR1 and CDR2: SGHNT, YYREEE (reference sequence). The CDR3 DNA reads TGTGCCAGCAGCTTGCGGCTAGCGGGGGGCGCCGATACGCAGTATTTT. This encodes CASSLRLAGGADTQYF.

The chain uses TRBV6-5 and TRBJ1-1; D call uncertain. The CDR3 is 15 residues long. The germline CDR1 and CDR2 sequences are MNHEY and SVGAGI. The V and J ends lost 0 bases and 3 bases respectively, with 11 bases between them. In DNA form, the CDR3 reads TGTGCCAGCAGTTACTCGTGGAGGGCCGACACTGAAGCTTTCTTT. This codes for CASSYSWRADTEAFF.

The chain combines TRBV19 with TRBJ1-5; 10 bases line up with TRBD1. Germline V gene data show CDR1 as LNHDA and CDR2 as SQIVND (reference sequence). Trimming cost V 5 bases and J 6 bases; bases outside gene matches: 10. This CDR3 contains 16 residues. CDR3 DNA sequence: TGTGCCAGTAGTTGGGGGACAGGGGTGGGTGTTCAGCCCCAGCATTTT. Its protein product is CASSWGTGVGVQPQHF.

This sequence joins TRBV18 and TRBJ2-1; 7 bases agree with TRBD1. The CDR3 runs to 14 residues. V dropped 4 bases and J dropped 4; count of bases not matched to a gene: 4. The germline gives CDR1 KGHSH, CDR2 LQKENI. CDR3 in DNA: TGTGCCAGCTCACGATCGACAGGGTACAATGAGCAGTTCTTC. Translation: CASSRSTGYNEQFF.

This chain links TRBV28 with TRBJ1-1, with unresolved D. The ends were cut back, 3 bases at V and 4 bases at J, with 9 bases in the middle. Germline assignment: CDR1 MDHEN and CDR2 SYDVKM. The CDR3 contains 13 residues. The CDR3 nucleotides are TGTGCCAGCAGTTTTATTCTCGCCACTGAAGCTTTCTTT. This gives the protein CASSFILATEAFF.

This clone was observed a single time. The V gene is TRBV7-6, the J gene TRBJ2-5; 7 bases are shared with TRBD2. This CDR3 has 15 amino acids. J gave up 5 bases and V 2 bases, and 8 bases lay outside the gene matches. The V gene's germline CDR1 is SGHVS and CDR2 FNYEAQ. The CDR3 DNA reads TGTGCCAGCAGCTTAACGGGACTACCTTTGGAGACCCAGTACTTC. It is translated as CASSLTGLPLETQYF.

The chain employs TRBV7-8 and TRBJ2-1; 10 bases map to TRBD1. V dropped 6 bases and J dropped 4; count of bases not matched to a gene: 9. The CDR3 spans 16 residues. Germline CDR1 and CDR2: SGHVS and FQNEAQ. The CDR3 region has the DNA TGTGCCAGCAGATCGGTGGGGACAGGGGTTTACAATGAGCAGTTCTTC. Residues: CASRSVGTGVYNEQFF.

The chain employs TRBV6-1 and TRBJ2-7; D perhaps matches TRBD1 (5 bases). CDR3 length equals 14 residues. The V and J ends lost 3 bases and 2 bases respectively, with 11 bases between them. Germline-derived CDR1 and CDR2 are MNHNS and SASEGT. The CDR3 bases are TGTGCCAGCAGTGACAGGGTCCCCCCCTACGAGCAGTACGTC. Protein: CASSDRVPPYEQYV.

The chain has TRBV5-8 and TRBJ1-2; 8 bases are shared with TRBD1. This CDR3 contains 15 residues. Germline CDR1 reads SGHTS; CDR2 reads YDEGEE. The junction had 9 bases not matched to a gene; V was cut back by 3 bases and J by 5 bases. In DNA, the CDR3 is TGTGCCAGCAGCTCGCGACAGGGGAACTTTTATGGCTACACCTTC. Its translation: CASSSRQGNFYGYTF.

The V call is TRBV18, the J call TRBJ2-3; no clear D gene. Germline V lookup: CDR1 KGHSH, CDR2 LQKENI. V lost 3 bases to trimming and J lost 1 base, with 11 bases between them. The CDR3 sequence is 15 residues long. The CDR3 DNA reads as TGTGCCAGCTCACCGCGCCACGAACGCACAGATACGCAGTATTTT. Translated, it gives CASSPRHERTDTQYF.

This rearrangement joins TRBV6-1 to TRBJ1-4, with TRBD1 as a possible D gene (5 bases). CDR3 size: 21 residues. Germline V gene sequence: CDR1 MNHNS, CDR2 SASEGT. Between the trimmed V and J ends, which lost 0 bases and 0 bases, there was a span of 23 bases. The CDR3 DNA is TGTGCCAGCAGTGAAGCGAGCCCAGGGCTCTGGCAAAGAACAACTAATGAAAAACTGTTTTTT. It yields the protein CASSEASPGLWQRTTNEKLFF.

CDR3 in amino acids: CASNSFPGAYNEQFF. DNA of the CDR3: TGTGCCAGTAACTCATTCCCAGGCGCCTACAATGAGCAGTTCTTC. This chain connects TRBV19 to TRBJ2-1; D is uncertain. The CDR3 sequence is 15 residues long. V lost 7 bases and J 2 bases, leaving 15 bases between the germline ends. Germline V gene lookup returns CDR1 LNHDA and CDR2 SQIVND (reference sequence). Drawing the rest from reference TRBV19 and TRBJ2-1, the complete variable domain is DGGITQSPKYLFRKEGQNVTLSCEQNLNHDAMYWYRQDPGQGLRLIYYSQIVNDFQKGDIAEGYSVSREKKESFPLTVTSAQKNPTAFYLCASNSFPGAYNEQFFGPGTRLTVL.

This clone was recorded once. The chain recombines TRBV15 with TRBJ2-7; the match to TRBD1 covers 10 bases. Germline V gene data show CDR1 as LNHNV and CDR2 as YYDKDF (reference sequence). Losses at the gene ends were 3 bases for V and 3 bases for J; bases not matched to a gene: 5. The CDR3 loop spans 15 amino acids. Here the CDR3 reads CATSRPGQGFYEQYV. The CDR3 region has the DNA TGTGCCACCAGCAGGCCGGGACAGGGGTTCTACGAGCAGTACGTC.

In this sample, this clone turned up a few times. The chain carries TRBV19 and TRBJ1-5; D may be TRBD1 (5 bases). V lost 6 bases to trimming and J lost 1 base, with 7 bases between them. Germline CDR1 reads LNHDA; CDR2 reads SQIVND (reference sequence). The CDR3 consists of 13 residues. This CDR3 is CASRKGSNQPQHF. The CDR3 DNA reads as TGTGCCAGTAGAAAGGGGAGCAATCAGCCCCAGCATTTT.

The V gene is TRBV5-1, the J gene TRBJ1-2, with 8 bases lining up with TRBD1. Trimming at V came to 3 bases and at J to 5 bases, leaving 6 bases not matched to a gene. The V gene's germline CDR1 is SGHRS and CDR2 YFSETQ. The CDR3 contains 14 residues. The CDR3 spells CASSSDGQGYGYTF. DNA of the CDR3: TGCGCCAGCAGCTCGGATGGACAGGGATATGGCTACACCTTC. Supplemented by reference TRBV5-1 and TRBJ1-2, the full variable domain reads KAGVTQTPRYLIKTRGQQVTLSCSPISGHRSVSWYQQTPGQGLQFLFEYFSETQRNKGNFPGRFSGRQFSNSRSEMNVSTLELGDSALYLCASSSDGQGYGYTFGSGTRLTVV.

This rearrangement joins TRBV5-4 to TRBJ2-2; possibly TRBD2 for D (5 bases). The CDR3 is 17 amino acids. The germline V and J ends were trimmed by 0 bases and 0 bases, with 12 bases remaining between them. CDR1 is SGHNT, CDR2 YYREEE, per germline (reference sequence). The CDR3 region is CASSLAGREANTGELFF. CDR3 DNA sequence: TGTGCCAGCAGCTTGGCCGGACGGGAAGCGAACACCGGGGAGCTGTTTTTT.

The CDR3 bases are TGTGCCAGCAGCTTAGGAGGATTTAACTATGGCTACACCTTC. It is translated as CASSLGGFNYGYTF. The chain recombines TRBV7-8 with TRBJ1-2, with D uncertain. Germline V gene lookup returns CDR1 SGHVS and CDR2 FQNEAQ. Trimming left V 1 base short and J 1 base short, with 7 bases between. This CDR3 is built from 14 residues. The full variable domain, in which reference TRBV7-8 and TRBJ1-2 provide the parts outside the CDR3, is GAGVSQSPRYKVAKRGQDVALRCDPISGHVSLFWYQQALGQGPEFLTYFQNEAQLDKSGLPSDRFFAERPEGSVSTLKIQRTQQEDSAVYLCASSLGGFNYGYTFGSGTRLTVV.

V usage is TRBV9 and J usage is TRBJ1-4, with D perhaps TRBD1 (6 bases). The germline V gene has CDR1 SGDLS and CDR2 YYNGEE. The ends were cut back, 0 bases at V and 4 bases at J, with 10 bases in the middle. This CDR3 spans 15 amino acids. CDR3 in DNA: TGTGCCAGCAGCGTAGGAGGCAGGGGTAATGAAAAACTGTTTTTT. Translation gives CASSVGGRGNEKLFF.

This clone was seen a single time. This rearrangement joins TRBV2 to TRBJ1-2, with 10 bases fitting TRBD1. Germline CDR1 SNHLY, CDR2 FYNNEI. The CDR3 loop spans 19 amino acids. Trimming took 5 bases from V and 0 from J; bases not matched to a gene: 15. DNA for the CDR3: TGTGCCAGCAGTTACAGCCGGGACAGGGGCCGCACTGCTAACTATGGCTACACCTTC. Translated: CASSYSRDRGRTANYGYTF.

This chain uses TRBV2 with TRBJ1-4; 7 bases line up with TRBD1. The germline V gene has CDR1 SNHLY and CDR2 FYNNEI. V gave up 5 bases and J gave up 7 bases; unmatched junction bases: 4. The CDR3 is 13 residues long. The chain's CDR3 is CASSSGGGEKLFF. The CDR3 bases are TGTGCCAGCAGTTCAGGGGGTGGTGAAAAACTGTTTTTT. The whole variable domain, filled in from reference TRBV2 and TRBJ1-4, reads EPEVTQTPSHQVTQMGQEVILRCVPISNHLYFYWYRQILGQKVEFLVSFYNNEISEKSEIFDDQFSVERPDGSNFTLKIRSTKLEDSAMYFCASSSGGGEKLFFGSGTQLSVL.

The chain is built from TRBV5-1 and TRBJ1-2; 10 positions match TRBD1. Trimming removed 1 base from V and 7 bases from J; junction bases left unmatched: 4. The CDR3 has 14 amino acids. The germline gives CDR1 SGHRS, CDR2 YFSETQ. CDR3 bases: TGCGCCAGCAGCTTGATTCGGGACAGGGGTGGCTACACCTTC. Residues: CASSLIRDRGGYTF.

The V and J genes are TRBV24-1 and TRBJ2-2; 10 nucleotides line up with TRBD1. The CDR3 has 14 residues. Germline CDR1 is KGHDR and CDR2 is SFDVKD. Trimming at V came to 10 bases and at J to 6 bases, leaving 7 bases not matched to a gene. CDR3 loop: CATEGQGKSGELFF. The DNA for the CDR3 is TGTGCCACGGAGGGACAGGGGAAATCCGGGGAGCTGTTTTTT.

The genes are TRBV9 and TRBJ1-3, with unresolved D. There are 15 residues in the CDR3. V was clipped by 3 bases and J by 0 bases, with 10 bases between them. Looked up from germline, CDR1 is SGDLS and CDR2 is YYNGEE. CDR3 coding DNA: TGTGCCAGCAGCGATCAGAACCTCTCTGGAAACACCATATATTTT. Translating it yields CASSDQNLSGNTIYF.

The chain recombines TRBV7-2 with TRBJ2-5; 7 positions agree with TRBD1. Looked up from germline, CDR1 is SGHTA and CDR2 is FQGNSA. The CDR3 is 14 amino acids. Losses at the gene ends were 7 bases for V and 3 bases for J; bases not matched to a gene: 8. CDR3: CASNHRQGKETQYF. CDR3 nucleotides: TGTGCCAGCAACCATAGACAGGGCAAAGAGACCCAGTACTTC.

This clone was recorded a few times. For the CDR3, the DNA is TGCGCCAGCAGCTTGGCTCCAGCGAACACTGAAGCTTTCTTT. Protein sequence: CASSLAPANTEAFF. This rearrangement joins TRBV5-1 to TRBJ1-1; D gene ambiguous. CDR1 is SGHRS and CDR2 is YFSETQ in the germline V gene. The CDR3 covers 14 residues. The ends were cut back, 0 bases at V and 1 base at J, with 7 bases in the middle.

This chain links TRBV24-1 with TRBJ2-3, with unresolved D. The CDR3 spans 16 residues. V dropped 3 bases and J dropped 0 bases, with 12 bases sitting between them. Germline V gene lookup returns CDR1 KGHDR and CDR2 SFDVKD. The CDR3 region is CATSDAVGGSTDTQYF. The CDR3 nucleotides are TGTGCCACCAGTGATGCAGTGGGCGGTAGCACAGATACGCAGTATTTT.

V is TRBV18 and J is TRBJ2-2; maybe TRBD1 (5 bases). The CDR3 spans 14 residues. Deletions cut 3 bases from V and 2 bases from J, with 7 bases between. Germline V gives CDR1 KGHSH, CDR2 LQKENI. The CDR3 nucleotides read TGTGCCAGCTCACCCGACAGAAACACCGGGGAGCTGTTTTTT. Translated, it gives CASSPDRNTGELFF.

This sequence joins TRBV5-1 and TRBJ1-4; D not certain. CDR1 SGHRS and CDR2 YFSETQ come from the germline V gene. Trimming pared 0 bases from V and 0 bases from J, leaving 6 bases between. The CDR3 contains 15 residues. The CDR3 DNA reads TGCGCCAGCAGCTTGGGTCCATCAACTAATGAAAAACTGTTTTTT. Encoded protein: CASSLGPSTNEKLFF.

The CDR3 DNA reads TGTGCCAGCAGTCGGGGCTATGGCTACACCTTC. This sequence encodes CASSRGYGYTF. V usage is TRBV28 and J usage is TRBJ1-2, with D unresolved. CDR1 is MDHEN, CDR2 SYDVKM, per germline. V lost 5 bases and J 4 bases, leaving 5 bases between the germline ends. The CDR3 length is 11 residues.

In its sample, this clone was seen a few times. The chain couples TRBV6-1 to TRBJ1-6, with 12 positions matching TRBD1. Germline V gene lookup returns CDR1 MNHNS and CDR2 SASEGT. This CDR3 has 15 amino acids. Trimming took 3 bases from V and 12 from J; bases not matched to a gene: 6. The chain's CDR3 is CASSDPGQGARPLHF. In DNA form, the CDR3 reads TGTGCCAGCAGTGATCCGGGACAGGGGGCTAGACCCCTCCACTTT.

V gene TRBV7-3 combines with J gene TRBJ1-1; D is unclear. The germline V gene has CDR1 SGHTA and CDR2 FQGTGA. CDR3 size: 14 residues. The ends were cut back, 5 bases at V and 5 bases at J, with 15 bases in the middle. DNA for the CDR3: TGTGCCAGCAGCCCACTTAATGCGGGGACTGAAGCTTTCTTT. It specifies CASSPLNAGTEAFF. Full variable domain (missing parts from reference TRBV7-3 and TRBJ1-1): GAGVSQTPSNKVTEKGKYVELRCDPISGHTALYWYRQSLGQGPEFLIYFQGTGAADDSGLPNDRFFAVRPEGSVSTLKIQRTERGDSAVYLCASSPLNAGTEAFFGQGTRLTVV.